This TCR beta chain was identified in a study of blood T cell repertoires in COVID-19. Trimming cost V 0 bases and J 2 bases; bases outside gene matches: 6. Germline V gene data show CDR1 as SGHRS and CDR2 as YFSETQ. The CDR3 sequence is 16 residues long. The repertoire was sequenced with immunoSEQ multiplex PCR; TCRdb's copy has only in-frame clones and lacks some. The sample yields approximately 87,000 clones, around 88% seen once. The specimen sequenced was peripheral blood. This TCR was recovered from a man aged 70 or older with active or convalescent COVID-19. The genes are TRBV5-1 and TRBJ2-3; 7 bases map to TRBD2. CDR3: CASSLGSSGNTDTQYF. The CDR3 region has the DNA TGCGCCAGCAGCTTGGGGTCTAGCGGAAACACAGATACGCAGTATTTT.